This is a list of T cell receptor beta chains from one sample in a study of T cells after yellow fever vaccination. TCRdb passed the 5' RACE reads through MiXCR, listing each CDR3 protein once. Among 610,000 or so distinct CDR3 sequences listed, roughly 12% were seen once. Sequencing used PBMCs, obtained on the day of the yellow fever booster vaccination. The receptors stem from a man aged 25 to 45 who received the YFV17D yellow fever vaccine. Each CDR3 is given with its conserved first and last residue. A D gene is named only where the DNA matches it firmly. Expanded clones are given a class, and other clones once, few, many or no size at all.

CDR3,DNA,J,size,D,V
CASSYRINTEAFF,TGTGCCAGCAGTTATCGGATAAACACTGAAGCTTTCTTT,TRBJ1-1,many,NA,TRBV6-5
CASSYGVTYNSPLHF,TGTGCCAGCAGTTACGGGGTCACCTATAATTCACCCCTCCACTTT,TRBJ1-6,NA,NA,TRBV6-5
CASSSTGVRYGYTF,TGTGCCAGCAGCTCTACAGGGGTTAGGTATGGCTACACCTTC,TRBJ1-2,NA,TRBD1,TRBV6-1
CASSYTGTANTEAFF,TGCGCCAGCAGCTATACCGGGACAGCGAACACTGAAGCTTTCTTT,TRBJ1-1,few,TRBD1,TRBV5-1
CASSLAYRGTEAFF,TGTGCCAGCAGCTTAGCGTACAGGGGCACTGAAGCTTTCTTT,TRBJ1-1,NA,TRBD1,TRBV7-9
CASRVGTRKNTGELFF,TGTGCCAGTAGGGTGGGGACTAGGAAGAACACCGGGGAGCTGTTTTTT,TRBJ2-2,many,TRBD2,TRBV19
CASSLGSGLYEQYF,TGTGCCAGCAGCCTAGGCTCCGGACTCTACGAGCAGTACTTC,TRBJ2-7,few,NA,TRBV7-2
CASSLGHSGTTTGELFF,TGCGCCAGCAGCTTGGGTCACTCCGGGACTACAACCGGGGAGCTGTTTTTT,TRBJ2-2,NA,TRBD2,TRBV5-1
CASSRRGQGNDEAFF,TGTGCCAGCAGCCGGCGGGGACAGGGGAATGATGAAGCTTTCTTT,TRBJ1-1,many,TRBD1,TRBV11-2
CASSAGQNTGELFF,TGCGCCAGCAGCGCGGGACAGAACACCGGGGAGCTGTTTTTT,TRBJ2-2,many,NA,TRBV5-1
CASSSTPGQGWQETQYF,TGCGCCAGCAGCTCAACGCCGGGACAGGGGTGGCAAGAGACCCAGTACTTC,TRBJ2-5,NA,TRBD1,TRBV5-1
CSALIAQGGIEQYF,TGCAGTGCCTTGATTGCGCAAGGAGGGATCGAGCAGTACTTC,TRBJ2-7,NA,NA,TRBV20-1
CATSESGQGGRNEQFF,TGTGCCACCAGTGAATCGGGACAGGGTGGCAGAAATGAGCAGTTCTTC,TRBJ2-1,few,TRBD1,TRBV24-1
CASSSPDPGIEQFF,TGTGCCAGCAGTTCGCCCGATCCAGGGATTGAGCAGTTCTTC,TRBJ2-1,few,NA,TRBV5-6
CASSPLIERRNDF,TGTGCCAGCAGCCCTTTGATTGAACGGAGGAATGACTTC,TRBJ2-7,NA,NA,TRBV7-9
CASSSGQIQETQYF,TGCGCCAGCAGCTCGGGACAGATCCAAGAGACCCAGTACTTC,TRBJ2-5,NA,TRBD1,TRBV5-1
CASSGTGALVDEQFF,TGTGCCAGCAGCGGTACAGGGGCCTTAGTGGATGAGCAGTTCTTC,TRBJ2-1,NA,TRBD1,TRBV9
CASSGQEAWGLEQYF,TGTGCCAGCAGTGGACAGGAGGCCTGGGGGCTCGAGCAGTACTTC,TRBJ2-7,many,TRBD1,TRBV12-3/TRBV12-4
CASSTMGRETQYF,TGTGCCAGCAGTACCATGGGGCGAGAGACCCAGTACTTC,TRBJ2-5,NA,NA,TRBV12-3/TRBV12-4
CASIKSPRQSFDEQYF,TGTGCCAGCATTAAAAGCCCACGCCAGTCGTTCGACGAGCAGTACTTC,TRBJ2-7,few,NA,TRBV25-1
CASSLALGNNSPLHF,TGTGCCAGCAGCTTGGCTTTAGGGAATAATTCACCCCTCCACTTT,TRBJ1-6,few,NA,TRBV7-9
CASSQGNRLRGYGYTF,TGTGCCAGCAGCCAGGGGAACCGGTTGCGGGGCTATGGCTACACCTTC,TRBJ1-2,few,NA,TRBV3-1
CASSQLQGAAYNSPLHF,TGTGCCAGCAGCCAACTCCAGGGGGCGGCCTATAATTCACCCCTCCACTTT,TRBJ1-6,few,TRBD1,TRBV7-2
CASNSRVGYNEQFF,TGTGCCAGCAACTCCAGGGTTGGTTACAATGAGCAGTTCTTC,TRBJ2-1,few,NA,TRBV11-2
CASSQTSGRARTDTQYF,TGTGCCAGCAGTCAAACTAGCGGGAGAGCGAGAACAGATACGCAGTATTTT,TRBJ2-3,few,TRBD2,TRBV7-2
CSASDRANTEAFF,TGCAGCGCTTCGGACAGGGCGAACACTGAAGCTTTCTTT,TRBJ1-1,many,TRBD1,TRBV29-1
CASSYSPLETDTQYF,TGTGCCAGCAGTTATAGCCCACTTGAGACAGATACGCAGTATTTT,TRBJ2-3,NA,NA,TRBV6-5
CSARDTGTYEQYF,TGCAGTGCTAGAGATACAGGCACCTACGAGCAGTACTTC,TRBJ2-7,NA,NA,TRBV20-1
CSARSTGITGELFF,TGCAGTGCTAGGAGCACAGGGATAACCGGGGAGCTGTTTTTT,TRBJ2-2,few,NA,TRBV20-1
CASSSRTGSATGELFF,TGTGCCAGCAGTTCCCGGACCGGGTCAGCCACCGGGGAGCTGTTTTTT,TRBJ2-2,many,NA,TRBV28
CASSGGGGAGNTEAFF,TGTGCCAGCAGCGGCGGAGGGGGCGCGGGGAACACTGAAGCTTTCTTT,TRBJ1-1,few,TRBD1,TRBV5-4
CSGFKRGHTTGELFF,TGCAGCGGGTTCAAGCGGGGGCACACCACCGGGGAGCTGTTTTTT,TRBJ2-2,NA,TRBD2,TRBV29-1
CASSQDNQGDTQYF,TGCGCCAGCAGCCAAGATAACCAGGGGGATACGCAGTATTTT,TRBJ2-3,few,NA,TRBV4-3
CASSAPVDFVVGEQFF,TGTGCCAGCAGTGCCCCGGTGGACTTTGTTGTAGGTGAGCAGTTCTTC,TRBJ2-1,few,NA,TRBV2
CASSSPQGRQETQYF,TGTGCCAGCTCATCCCCTCAGGGGAGGCAAGAGACCCAGTACTTC,TRBJ2-5,NA,NA,TRBV18
CASSESRSSGYQETQYF,TGCGCCAGCAGTGAGTCCCGCAGTAGCGGCTACCAAGAGACCCAGTACTTC,TRBJ2-5,few,NA,TRBV10-1
CASSYNRDPGELFF,TGTGCCAGCAGCTACAACAGGGATCCCGGGGAGCTGTTTTTT,TRBJ2-2,few,NA,TRBV7-2
CSASPDSIRDRKNNEQFF,TGCAGTGCTAGTCCTGACTCCATCCGGGACAGGAAAAACAATGAGCAGTTCTTC,TRBJ2-1,NA,TRBD1,TRBV20-1
CASQGLAANTGELFF,TGTGCCAGCCAAGGACTAGCAGCGAACACCGGGGAGCTGTTTTTT,TRBJ2-2,few,TRBD2,TRBV27
CSVVGLQETQYF,TGCAGCGTTGTGGGACTGCAAGAGACCCAGTACTTC,TRBJ2-5,many,NA,TRBV29-1